The 31 T cell receptor beta chains reported below all come from one sample, sequenced in a study of radiotherapy plus CTLA-4 blockade in lung cancer. The data were produced by immunoSEQ multiplex PCR, yet TCRdb's version contains in-frame clones alone and is incomplete. Here the sample spans 40,000 to 60,000 clones, approximately 85% being singletons. This specimen consisted of peripheral blood, obtained from a patient treated with radiotherapy plus ipilimumab. The origin of the receptors is a human donor with non-small cell lung cancer who had stable disease on radiotherapy plus ipilimumab.

The chain couples TRBV7-6 to TRBJ2-7, with 16 bases identical to TRBD2. V lost 5 bases to trimming and J lost 0 bases; unmatched junction nucleotides: 4. CDR1 and CDR2 from the germline V gene are SGHVS and FNYEAQ. This CDR3 has 17 amino acids. CDR3: CASSQGLAGGPSYEQYF. The CDR3 DNA sequence: TGTGCCAGCAGCCAGGGACTAGCGGGAGGGCCCTCCTACGAGCAGTACTTC.

Only a few counts were recorded for this clone. CDR3 sequence reads: CASSEADGRYEQYF. The CDR3 nucleotides are TGTGCCAGCAGTGAAGCGGACGGGAGGTACGAGCAGTACTTC. V and J are TRBV6-1 and TRBJ2-7, with 7 bases identical to TRBD2. The germline V gene encodes CDR1 MNHNS and CDR2 SASEGT. The CDR3 has 14 amino acids. With 0 bases clipped from V and 4 bases from J, the junction kept 3 bases outside the gene matches.

As to this clone: At the DNA level, this CDR3 is encoded by other sequences in the same sample as well. V gene TRBV28 combines with J gene TRBJ2-7; D is unresolved. CDR3 size: 11 residues. V dropped 8 bases and J dropped 3 bases, with 8 bases sitting between them. The germline V gene encodes CDR1 MDHEN and CDR2 SYDVKM. This CDR3 is CASSTGYEQYF. The CDR3 DNA sequence: TGTGCCAGCTCGACGGGCTACGAGCAGTACTTC.

The V gene is TRBV28, the J gene TRBJ2-1, with TRBD2 matching 9 bases. The CDR3 is 16 residues long. Trimming took 5 bases from V and 3 from J; bases not matched to a gene: 8. CDR1 and CDR2 from the germline V gene are MDHEN and SYDVKM. CDR3 nucleotide sequence: TGTGCCAGCAGTACCTCCGGACTAGCGAACTACAATGAGCAGTTCTTC. This codes for CASSTSGLANYNEQFF.

The chain links TRBV11-1 to TRBJ2-2; 14 bases match TRBD2. This CDR3 has 17 residues. Germline V gene sequence: CDR1 SGHAT, CDR2 FQDESV (reference sequence). V lost 5 bases to trimming and J lost 7 bases; unmatched junction nucleotides: 9. The CDR3 protein is CASSPLTSGRAVGELFF. The CDR3 bases are TGTGCCAGCAGCCCCCTGACTAGCGGGAGGGCCGTCGGGGAGCTGTTTTTT.

This chain connects TRBV5-1 to TRBJ2-7; D is perhaps TRBD1 (5 bases). The V gene lost 0 bases and the J gene lost 1 base, with 14 bases spanning the gap. The germline V gene has CDR1 SGHRS and CDR2 YFSETQ. The CDR3 covers 16 residues. CDR3 coding DNA: TGCGCCAGCAGCTTGGTCTTCGGCAGGGAATCCTACGAGCAGTACTTC. It codes for CASSLVFGRESYEQYF.

The chain joins TRBV27 to TRBJ2-3; tentative D call: TRBD2 (6 bases). The V end lost 7 bases, the J end lost 4 bases, and 18 bases lay between the germline ends. The CDR3 spans 15 residues. The germline CDR1 and CDR2 sequences are MNHEY and SMNVEV (reference sequence). CDR3 coding DNA: TGTGCCAGCAATGGCAGACTAGGAGGAGCAGATACGCAGTATTTT. Protein: CASNGRLGGADTQYF.

This sequence joins TRBV10-3 and TRBJ2-1; 12 nucleotides line up with TRBD1. After removal of 4 bases from V and 8 bases from J, the junction contained 12 bases not matched to a gene. Per the germline V gene, CDR1 is ENHRY and CDR2 is SYGVKD. This CDR3 spans 17 amino acids. CDR3 protein: CAISGLRDRGHMDEQFF. The CDR3 DNA follows: TGTGCCATCAGTGGGCTCCGGGACAGGGGGCACATGGATGAGCAGTTCTTC.

The V call is TRBV11-3, the J call TRBJ2-1; 8 bases are a match to TRBD2. In germline, CDR1 is SGHNT, CDR2 YENEEA. The CDR3 is made up of 15 amino acids. V was clipped by 5 bases and J by 2 bases; unmatched bases: 5. This chain's CDR3 is CASSLSGSAYNEQFF. The CDR3 nucleotides are TGTGCCAGCAGCCTGAGCGGGAGCGCCTACAATGAGCAGTTCTTC.

This clone was counted once. The chain joins TRBV27 to TRBJ2-7; TRBD2 aligns across 10 bases. Per germline, CDR1 MNHEY and CDR2 SMNVEV (reference sequence). The CDR3 extends over 18 amino acids. V was clipped by 5 bases and J by 3 bases; unmatched bases: 16. CDR3 bases: TGTGCCAGCAGTCCAGGGAGGGGACTAGCGAGGTTTGGCTACGAGCAGTACTTC. Its protein product is CASSPGRGLARFGYEQYF.

The chain is built from TRBV19 and TRBJ2-3; 9 bases are a match to TRBD2. The V gene end was trimmed by 4 bases and the J gene end by 0 bases; junction bases not matched to a gene: 8. In germline, CDR1 is LNHDA, CDR2 SQIVND (reference sequence). The CDR3 spans 17 residues. The CDR3 protein is CASSTLSGRASTDTQYF. The CDR3, as DNA: TGTGCCAGTAGTACCCTTAGCGGGAGAGCTAGCACAGATACGCAGTATTTT.

This chain connects TRBV7-2 to TRBJ2-3; 9 positions match TRBD1. CDR1 and CDR2 (germline): SGHTA, FQGNSA. Trimming took 5 bases from V and 6 from J; bases not matched to a gene: 9. The CDR3 length is 15 residues. The CDR3 nucleotides are TGTGCCAGCAGCCTGACAGGGGGTCTAGAGGATACGCAGTATTTT. Amino acids: CASSLTGGLEDTQYF.

V and J are TRBV28 and TRBJ2-7; unclear D gene. This CDR3 region has 12 residues. V lost 5 bases and J lost 1, with 6 bases in between. The V gene's germline CDR1 is MDHEN and CDR2 SYDVKM. In DNA form, the CDR3 reads TGTGCCAGCAGTCTTTCTTCCTACGAGCAGTACTTC. This sequence encodes CASSLSSYEQYF.

The table lists this clone with a few counts. V gene TRBV5-6 combines with J gene TRBJ2-1, with D hard to call. The germline V gene has CDR1 SGHDT and CDR2 YYEEEE. Trimming took off 0 bases at V and 2 bases at J, with 9 bases between the two ends. The CDR3 sequence is 15 residues long. The CDR3 loop reads CASSLGPGTYNEQFF. CDR3 DNA sequence: TGTGCCAGCAGCTTGGGGCCAGGAACCTACAATGAGCAGTTCTTC.

This clone is a singleton in its sample. The chain uses TRBV19 and TRBJ2-5, with a tentative D call TRBD1 (6 bases). The CDR3 totals 15 residues. Germline loops: CDR1 LNHDA, CDR2 SQIVND (reference sequence). Trimming stripped 4 bases from V and 3 bases from J, with 15 bases between. The DNA for the CDR3 is TGTGCCAGTAGTACCACAGGGTCCGGCAAAGAGACCCAGTACTTC. Amino acid sequence: CASSTTGSGKETQYF.

The V and J genes are TRBV9 and TRBJ1-1; D ambiguous. Looked up from germline, CDR1 is SGDLS and CDR2 is YYNGEE. The CDR3 length is 12 residues. V gave up 3 bases and J gave up 6 bases, with 9 bases separating them. For the CDR3, the DNA is TGTGCCAGCAGCGGCCTCTACTCTGAAGCTTTCTTT. Translation: CASSGLYSEAFF. The full variable domain, with the rest looked up from reference TRBV9 and TRBJ1-1, is DSGVTQTPKHLITATGQRVTLRCSPRSGDLSVYWYQQSLDQGLQFLIQYYNGEERAKGNILERFSAQQFPDLHSELNLSSLELGDSALYFCASSGLYSEAFFGQGTRLTVV.

This chain connects TRBV9 to TRBJ2-3; TRBD1 matches at 10 bases. This CDR3 contains 15 residues. The ends lost 4 bases at V and 6 bases at J; junction bases unmatched: 8. Germline lookup yields CDR1 SGDLS and CDR2 YYNGEE. In DNA, the CDR3 is TGTGCCAGCAGCCCCGGGACAGGGGAGTGGGATACGCAGTATTTT. It is translated as CASSPGTGEWDTQYF.

The chain has TRBV10-2 and TRBJ2-1, with TRBD2 matching over 10 bases. The ends lost 6 bases at V and 3 bases at J; junction bases unmatched: 2. Germline values: CDR1 WSHSY, CDR2 SAAADI. The CDR3 extends over 14 amino acids. The chain's CDR3 is CASRVAGGYNEQFF. The CDR3 bases are TGCGCCAGCAGGGTAGCGGGAGGCTACAATGAGCAGTTCTTC.

This clone was picked up one time. The chain has TRBV10-3 and TRBJ2-1; TRBD2 is a possible D gene (7 bases). This CDR3 is 15 amino acids long. Between the trimmed V and J ends, which lost 6 bases and 5 bases, there was a span of 17 bases. The germline V gene has CDR1 ENHRY and CDR2 SYGVKD. CDR3 sequence reads: CAIRLGGGGDNEQFF. The CDR3 region has the DNA TGTGCCATCAGGCTAGGGGGAGGGGGGGACAATGAGCAGTTCTTC.

The gene calls are TRBV5-1 and TRBJ2-3; D unclear. Trimming stripped 0 bases from V and 1 base from J, with 6 bases between. This CDR3 is built from 14 residues. The germline V gene has CDR1 SGHRS and CDR2 YFSETQ. CDR3 in amino acids: CASSLGRGTDTQYF. The CDR3 DNA follows: TGCGCCAGCAGCTTGGGTCGAGGCACAGATACGCAGTATTTT.

This clone was seen more than once but under ten times. The DNA of the CDR3 is TGTGCCAGCAGCAACATATTTCACAATGAGCAGTTCTTC. It translates to CASSNIFHNEQFF. The V gene is TRBV13, the J gene TRBJ2-1; no clear D. CDR3 length equals 13 residues. Germline values: CDR1 PRHDT, CDR2 FYEKMQ (reference sequence). Trimming took off 5 bases at V and 5 bases at J, with 10 bases between the two ends.

V usage is TRBV28 and J usage is TRBJ1-1; D remains unclear. CDR1 and CDR2 from the germline V gene are MDHEN and SYDVKM. With 6 bases removed from V and 5 bases from J, the gap between germline ends came to 19 bases. This CDR3 comprises 15 residues. For the CDR3, the DNA is TGTGCCAGCAGCTTAATGGAGGGAGTAGGGACTGAAGCTTTCTTT. This translates into CASSLMEGVGTEAFF.

This clone appeared once. V gene TRBV20-1 combines with J gene TRBJ2-7; D gene unclear. Trimming removed 6 bases from V and 3 bases from J, with 9 bases in between. This CDR3 contains 11 residues. The germline V gene has CDR1 DFQATT and CDR2 SNEGSKA (reference sequence). DNA for the CDR3: TGCAGTGCAGAGCCTGTCTACGAGCAGTACTTC. Protein sequence: CSAEPVYEQYF.

This clone has only a few counts. The chain is built from TRBV6-4 and TRBJ2-1; 7 nucleotides align to TRBD2. The trim removed 5 bases at V and 6 bases at J, leaving 7 bases unmatched. This CDR3 region has 14 residues. Germline V gives CDR1 MRHNA, CDR2 SNTAGT. The chain's CDR3 is CASSPSSGPNEQFF. The CDR3 bases are TGTGCCAGCAGTCCCTCTAGCGGACCCAATGAGCAGTTCTTC.

The gene calls are TRBV25-1 and TRBJ2-2, with D maybe TRBD2 (5 bases). In germline, CDR1 is MGHDK, CDR2 SYGVNS. The V and J ends lost 1 base and 3 bases respectively, with 6 bases between them. The CDR3 runs 14 residues. CDR3 sequence: CASSESLDTGELFF. In nucleotides, the CDR3 is TGTGCCAGCAGTGAATCACTAGACACCGGGGAGCTGTTTTTT.

The chain has TRBV4-3 and TRBJ1-4, with 10 bases aligning to TRBD1. Trimming cost V 4 bases and J 8 bases; bases outside gene matches: 10. Germline V gene lookup returns CDR1 LGHNA and CDR2 YSLEER. This CDR3 contains 16 residues. The CDR3 region has the DNA TGCGCCAGCAGCCTGGTAGGGGGACAGGGGTCCGAAAAACTGTTTTTT. It codes for CASSLVGGQGSEKLFF.

The chain has TRBV7-2 and TRBJ1-4; D is possibly TRBD1 (6 bases). Germline CDR1 reads SGHTA; CDR2 reads FQGNSA. V was pared by 5 bases and J by 0 bases, with 7 bases between. The CDR3 spans 14 residues. The CDR3 DNA is TGTGCCAGCAGCCAGGGGACAACTAATGAAAAACTGTTTTTT. Its protein is CASSQGTTNEKLFF.

CDR3 sequence reads: CAISRDRGTDTQYF. The CDR3 nucleotides are TGTGCCATCAGCCGGGACAGGGGCACAGATACGCAGTATTTT. The J gene is TRBJ2-3, the V gene TRBV10-3, with TRBD1 matching over 9 bases. Germline V gene sequence: CDR1 ENHRY, CDR2 SYGVKD. After removal of 6 bases from V and 1 base from J, the junction contained 2 bases not matched to a gene. CDR3 length equals 14 residues.

This clone has just a few counts. The CDR3 sequence is CASSSPGTSIADTQYF. The CDR3, as DNA: TGTGCCAGCAGCTCTCCGGGGACAAGTATTGCAGATACGCAGTATTTT. V usage is TRBV28 and J usage is TRBJ2-3, with D possibly TRBD1 on 6 matching bases. Germline lookup yields CDR1 MDHEN and CDR2 SYDVKM. CDR3 size: 16 residues. V was pared by 6 bases and J by 4 bases, with 20 bases between.

This chain joins TRBV7-2 and TRBJ2-2; TRBD2 is a possible D gene (6 bases). CDR3 size: 13 residues. V lost 8 bases and J 7 bases, leaving 14 bases between the germline ends. From germline, CDR1 is SGHTA and CDR2 FQGNSA. The CDR3 is CASGRPTSGELFF. The CDR3 nucleotides read TGTGCCAGCGGGAGGCCCACAAGCGGGGAGCTGTTTTTT.

This sequence joins TRBV7-9 and TRBJ1-1; 7 bases are a match to TRBD1. Germline CDR1 is SEHNR and CDR2 is FQNEAQ (reference sequence). There are 15 residues in the CDR3. The trim removed 5 bases at V and 4 bases at J, leaving 10 bases unmatched. CDR3 amino acids: CASSPWTGLGTEAFF. For the CDR3, the DNA is TGTGCCAGCAGCCCCTGGACAGGATTAGGCACTGAAGCTTTCTTT.